One and the same sample provided the 28 T cell receptor beta chains below, sequenced in a study of blood T cells in healthy people across ages. Using a J-beta primer mix together with a sample-barcoded 5' primer, a second PCR was run for about 6 to 11 cycles. Using its own MiXCR run on the 5' RACE reads, TCRdb lists one record per CDR3 protein. The table has 1.5 million to 2 million distinct CDR3 sequences, about 35% seen once; the top ten hold over 9%. Source material: blood. All receptors derive from a woman in her 30s in good health.

This clonotype has a handful of counts. The chain joins TRBV20-1 to TRBJ2-3; 12 positions agree with TRBD2. This CDR3 contains 14 residues. The J segment lost 2 bases and the V segment lost 5 bases, leaving 2 bases of the junction unmatched. Germline loops: CDR1 DFQATT, CDR2 SNEGSKA (reference sequence). CDR3 bases: TGCAGTGCTGGGACTAGCGGGTACACAGATACGCAGTATTTT. Translation: CSAGTSGYTDTQYF.

This clonotype was observed a few times. V is TRBV3-1 and J is TRBJ2-7; tentatively, D is TRBD1 (6 bases). The end of the DNA aligns better with TRBJ2-5, so the J call may be wrong. Germline V gene lookup returns CDR1 LGHDT and CDR2 YNNKEL (reference sequence). This CDR3 has 13 residues. The CDR3 loop reads CASSQGGGWTQYF. The CDR3 DNA follows: TGTGCCAGCAGCCAAGGAGGGGGATGGACCCAGTACTTC.

This clonotype occurred a few times. This rearrangement joins TRBV6-1 to TRBJ2-1; 8 positions agree with TRBD1. Germline CDR1 and CDR2: MNHNS and SASEGT. The CDR3 has 17 amino acids. V lost 4 bases to trimming and J lost 4 bases; unmatched junction nucleotides: 12. The chain's CDR3 is CASSGFFRGRSYNEQFF. The CDR3 DNA sequence: TGTGCCAGCAGTGGGTTTTTCAGGGGGCGCAGTTACAATGAGCAGTTCTTC.

This clonotype occurred a few times. This chain joins TRBV5-6 and TRBJ2-1; 7 bases match TRBD2. The CDR3 has 17 amino acids. The J segment lost 1 base and the V segment lost 4 bases, leaving 11 bases of the junction unmatched. CDR1 is SGHDT and CDR2 is YYEEEE in the germline V gene. This CDR3 is CASSQGRAALSYNEQFF. In DNA form, the CDR3 reads TGTGCCAGCAGCCAAGGGAGGGCGGCACTATCCTACAATGAGCAGTTCTTC.

This clonotype has just a few counts. The V and J genes are TRBV14 and TRBJ2-1; 14 nucleotides match TRBD2. CDR3 length: 15 residues. Germline V gene sequence: CDR1 SGHDN, CDR2 FVKESK. Trimming removed 6 bases from V and 7 bases from J; junction bases left unmatched: 5. CDR3 sequence: CASRRLAGGKNEQFF. CDR3 sequence (DNA): TGTGCCAGCAGGAGACTAGCGGGAGGGAAGAATGAGCAGTTCTTC.

The sample holds a few counts of this clonotype. This chain links TRBV12-3 or TRBV12-4 with TRBJ2-5; the match to TRBD2 covers 10 bases. V gave up 6 bases and J gave up 6 bases; unmatched junction bases: 4. The CDR3 covers 13 residues. Here the CDR3 DNA reads TGTGCCAGCAGCGCTAGCGGGAGTAAGACCCAGTACTTC. Residues: CASSASGSKTQYF.

On this clonotype itself: Mismatch with germline at one junction end may stem from a read error. The genes are TRBV20-1 and TRBJ2-7, with 13 bases that match TRBD2. This CDR3 has 16 residues. Looked up from germline, CDR1 is DFQATT and CDR2 is SNEGSKA (reference sequence). CDR3 bases: TGCAGTACTAGGTCCCGGACTAGCGGGAGAGTAGCCGAGCAGTACTTC. It codes for CSTRSRTSGRVAEQYF.

V is TRBV4-1 and J is TRBJ1-1; tentatively, D is TRBD1 (5 bases). The CDR3 covers 15 residues. V lost 0 bases and J lost 2, with 10 bases in between. Germline V lookup: CDR1 MGHRA, CDR2 YSYEKL. CDR3 sequence (DNA): TGCGCCAGCAGCCAAGACCCAGGGCCTAACACTGAAGCTTTCTTT. Its protein product is CASSQDPGPNTEAFF.

There are a few counts of this clonotype. The rearrangement joins TRBV10-3 to TRBJ2-1, with D unclear. The germline V and J ends were trimmed by 4 bases and 4 bases, with 8 bases remaining between them. The CDR3 is made up of 13 amino acids. Germline CDR1 reads ENHRY; CDR2 reads SYGVKD. The chain's CDR3 is CAISAAGYNEQFF. CDR3 nucleotide sequence: TGTGCCATCAGTGCGGCCGGTTACAATGAGCAGTTCTTC.

The chain joins TRBV14 to TRBJ2-7; D unclear. This CDR3 is built from 13 residues. CDR1 and CDR2 from the germline V gene are SGHDN and FVKESK. V was shortened by 0 bases and J by 7 bases, with 10 bases between the two germline ends. CDR3 nucleotides: TGTGCCAGCAGCCAAGACTTGGTTAGGGAGCAGTACTTC. As protein: CASSQDLVREQYF.

The J gene is TRBJ2-7, the V gene TRBV7-9, with D uncertain. Trimming took 3 bases from V and 2 from J, leaving 8 bases between them. This CDR3 has 13 residues. Germline CDR1 is SEHNR and CDR2 is FQNEAQ (reference sequence). CDR3 region: CASSLIPPYEQYF. As DNA, the CDR3 is TGTGCCAGCAGCTTGATTCCCCCCTACGAGCAGTACTTC.

This clonotype was counted ten times or more. The rearrangement uses TRBV10-3 and TRBJ2-6; TRBD1 is a possible D gene (6 bases). The V and J ends lost 5 bases and 0 bases respectively, with 20 bases between them. Germline CDR1 and CDR2: ENHRY and SYGVKD. The CDR3 is 19 amino acids. The CDR3 here is CAISTLSGQGSSGANVLTF. CDR3 nucleotides: TGTGCCATCAGTACACTTTCCGGGCAGGGGAGCTCTGGGGCCAACGTCCTGACTTTC.

This chain connects TRBV12-5 to TRBJ1-6; D remains ambiguous. This CDR3 is built from 12 residues. V was shortened by 6 bases and J by 9 bases, with 9 bases between the two germline ends. The germline V gene has CDR1 LGHNT and CDR2 FRNRAP. CDR3 sequence reads: CASGIGSSPLHF. The CDR3 bases are TGTGCTAGTGGGATCGGTAGTTCACCCCTCCACTTT.

This clonotype was recorded only once. The CDR3 coding sequence is TGTGCCAGCAGCACAGGACTAGCGGGGGGGAGGGGGGAGACCCAGTACTTC. Translating gives CASSTGLAGGRGETQYF. V and J are TRBV7-2 and TRBJ2-5; 15 bases agree with TRBD2. Germline values: CDR1 SGHTA, CDR2 FQGNSA. The CDR3 has 17 residues. V trimming: 5 bases; J trimming: 5 bases; junction bases outside the gene matches: 9.

This clonotype has a handful of counts. The chain has TRBV7-8 and TRBJ2-1; D is unclear. This CDR3 contains 19 residues. The V and J ends lost 5 bases and 0 bases respectively, with 23 bases between them. CDR1 and CDR2 (germline): SGHVS, FQNEAQ. CDR3 region: CASSHSLPIGRGSYNEQFF. Here the CDR3 DNA reads TGTGCCAGCAGCCACTCACTCCCCATTGGCAGAGGCTCCTACAATGAGCAGTTCTTC.

As regards this clonotype: One end of the junction fails to match germline, which may point to a read error. The chain links TRBV7-8 to TRBJ2-7; D possibly corresponds to TRBD2 (5 bases). The germline V gene encodes CDR1 SGHVS and CDR2 FQNEAQ. The CDR3 loop spans 14 amino acids. CDR3 sequence: CTSSLVPGTNEQYF. In DNA form, the CDR3 reads TGTACCAGCAGCTTAGTTCCGGGAACCAACGAGCAGTACTTC.

V and J are TRBV20-1 and TRBJ1-1; weak D call: TRBD1 (6 bases). The V gene's germline CDR1 is DFQATT and CDR2 SNEGSKA (reference sequence). Deletions cut 0 bases from V and 0 bases from J, with 11 bases between. The CDR3 extends over 15 amino acids. The CDR3 loop is CSARDRGAVNTEAFF. CDR3 nucleotide sequence: TGCAGTGCTAGAGATCGGGGGGCGGTGAACACTGAAGCTTTCTTT.

The chain couples TRBV2 to TRBJ2-7; tentatively, D is TRBD1 or TRBD2 (6 bases each). The J call may be in error: the DNA end matches TRBJ2-5 better. The germline CDR1 and CDR2 sequences are SNHLY and FYNNEI. The CDR3 runs 14 residues. CDR3 nucleotide sequence: TGTGCCAGCAGTGAATGGGGGGCGGGTGAGACCCAGTACTTC. Translated: CASSEWGAGETQYF.

The V call is TRBV27, the J call TRBJ1-1; D is possibly TRBD1 (5 bases). Deletions cut 5 bases from V and 7 bases from J, with 11 bases between. Germline V gives CDR1 MNHEY, CDR2 SMNVEV (reference sequence). This CDR3 spans 12 amino acids. Here the CDR3 reads CASSIGAYEAFF. As DNA, the CDR3 is TGTGCCAGCAGTATAGGGGCTTATGAAGCTTTCTTT.

This clonotype was recorded a few times. V and J are TRBV6-1 and TRBJ2-7; 7 bases match TRBD2. This CDR3 is built from 18 residues. The V gene end was trimmed by 2 bases and the J gene end by 5 bases; junction bases not matched to a gene: 18. Germline V lookup: CDR1 MNHNS, CDR2 SASEGT. The CDR3 loop reads CASSEMVGGGLGVHEQYF. The DNA of the CDR3 is TGTGCCAGCAGTGAAATGGTTGGTGGTGGACTAGGGGTCCACGAGCAGTACTTC.

Comment on this clonotype: One end of the junction varies from germline; a read error may be responsible. The V gene is TRBV5-4, the J gene TRBJ2-5; D not resolved. Matching the DNA end better, TRBJ2-7 makes the J call doubtful. This CDR3 comprises 13 residues. Germline V CDR1 and CDR2: SGHNT, YYREEE (reference sequence). DNA of the CDR3: TGTGTCAGCAGCTTGGACGTGGGTCACGAGCAGTACTTC. Its protein product is CVSSLDVGHEQYF.

The sample holds a few counts of this clonotype. The chain carries TRBV5-6 and TRBJ2-7; 10 bases map to TRBD2. The length of the CDR3 is 15 residues. CDR1 and CDR2 (germline): SGHDT, YYEEEE. V trimming: 3 bases; J trimming: 5 bases; junction bases outside the gene matches: 8. The CDR3 DNA follows: TGTGCCAGCAGCTCGACTAGCGGGCCCGTTGACGAGCAGTACTTC. This codes for CASSSTSGPVDEQYF.

This clonotype was detected a few times. The V gene is TRBV4-1, the J gene TRBJ2-3; the D is unclear. V shed 4 bases and J shed 2 bases, with 16 bases lying between them. The CDR3 is made up of 16 amino acids. Germline lookup yields CDR1 MGHRA and CDR2 YSYEKL. The CDR3 sequence is CASSPLSRRTTDTQYF. DNA for the CDR3: TGCGCCAGCAGCCCTTTGAGCAGGCGAACCACAGATACGCAGTATTTT.

The chain has TRBV4-1 and TRBJ2-7; 9 nucleotides align to TRBD1. Trimming took 3 bases from V and 0 from J; bases not matched to a gene: 6. Per germline, CDR1 MGHRA and CDR2 YSYEKL. The CDR3 is 16 amino acids. CDR3 nucleotide sequence: TGCGCCAGCAGCCAGGACCGGGACAGGGTCTCCTACGAGCAGTACTTC. Its protein product is CASSQDRDRVSYEQYF.

Concerning this clonotype: This likely comes from a read error, as the CDR3 has no conserved phenylalanine or tryptophan at its end. The CDR3 DNA sequence: TGTGCCAGCAGCCCCCAGCCTTCCTACGAGCAGTACTGC. This gives the protein CASSPQPSYEQYC. The V call is TRBV7-3, the J call TRBJ2-7; D unresolved. Germline V gene sequence: CDR1 SGHTA, CDR2 FQGTGA. V was clipped by 5 bases and J by 1 base, with 9 bases between them. The CDR3 is 13 residues long.

The CDR3 DNA reads as TGTGCAACCGAGGGGGCAAATAATGAAAAACTGTTTTTT. Residues: CATEGANNEKLFF. This rearrangement joins TRBV6-1 to TRBJ1-4, with 7 bases identical to TRBD1. Germline-derived CDR1 and CDR2 are MNHNS and SASEGT. The CDR3 runs 13 residues.

This clonotype was counted only a few times. CDR3: CASSQDEGEVSYEQYF. DNA of the CDR3: TGTGCCAGCAGCCAAGATGAGGGGGAGGTATCCTACGAGCAGTACTTC. V usage is TRBV4-2 and J usage is TRBJ2-7; the D call may be TRBD1 or TRBD2 (6 bases each). This CDR3 has 16 amino acids. The V and J ends lost 0 bases and 1 base respectively, with 13 bases between them. Germline assignment: CDR1 LGHNA and CDR2 YNFKEQ.

The chain combines TRBV25-1 with TRBJ2-1, with TRBD1 matching over 7 bases. The germline V gene encodes CDR1 MGHDK and CDR2 SYGVNS. J lost 7 bases, V lost 9 bases, and 12 bases had no gene match. The CDR3 runs 14 residues. The CDR3: CASTDRDSGNEQFF. In DNA form, the CDR3 reads TGTGCCAGTACCGACAGGGATAGTGGTAATGAGCAGTTCTTC.